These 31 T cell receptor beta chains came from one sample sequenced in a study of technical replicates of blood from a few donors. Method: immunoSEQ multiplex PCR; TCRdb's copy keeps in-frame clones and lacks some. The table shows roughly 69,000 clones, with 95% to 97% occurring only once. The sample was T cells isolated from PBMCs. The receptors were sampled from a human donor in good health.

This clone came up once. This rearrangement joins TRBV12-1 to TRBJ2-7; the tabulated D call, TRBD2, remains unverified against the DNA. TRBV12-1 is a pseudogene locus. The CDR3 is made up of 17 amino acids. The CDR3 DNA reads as TGTGCCAGCAGCTTTGCTAGTTCGCGGGAGTCTTCCTACGAGCAGTACTTC. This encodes CASSFASSRESSYEQYF.

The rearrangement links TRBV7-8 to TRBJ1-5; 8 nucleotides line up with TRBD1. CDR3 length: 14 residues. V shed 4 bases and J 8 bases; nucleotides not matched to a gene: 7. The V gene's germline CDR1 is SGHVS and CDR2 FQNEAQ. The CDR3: CASSSQTGAEPQHF. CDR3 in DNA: TGTGCCAGCAGCTCCCAGACAGGGGCAGAGCCCCAGCATTTT.

The CDR3 DNA reads as TGTGCCAGCGGCCAACTAGCGGCCGCAGATACGCAGTATTTT. Amino acid sequence: CASGQLAAADTQYF. This chain joins TRBV7-2 and TRBJ2-3; TRBD2 agrees at 8 bases. The CDR3 runs 14 residues. Germline V gene sequence: CDR1 SGHTA, CDR2 FQGNSA. V was clipped by 8 bases and J by 4 bases; unmatched bases: 8.

In DNA form, the CDR3 reads TGTGCCAGCAGCTTGGGAAGCTCCGGGGTGCGGGCCAACGTCCTGACTTTC. Translated: CASSLGSSGVRANVLTF. The V call is TRBV5-4, the J call TRBJ2-6; a possible D gene is TRBD2 (5 bases). CDR3 length: 17 residues. The V gene lost 0 bases and the J gene lost 5 bases, with 15 bases spanning the gap. Germline CDR1 and CDR2: SGHNT and YYREEE (reference sequence).

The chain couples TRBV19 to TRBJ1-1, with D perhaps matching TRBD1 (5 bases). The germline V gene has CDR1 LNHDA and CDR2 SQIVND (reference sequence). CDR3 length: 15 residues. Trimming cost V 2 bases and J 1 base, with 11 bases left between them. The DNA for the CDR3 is TGTGCCAGTAGTATAACGGCGGGGGGGAACACTGAAGCTTTCTTT. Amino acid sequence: CASSITAGGNTEAFF.

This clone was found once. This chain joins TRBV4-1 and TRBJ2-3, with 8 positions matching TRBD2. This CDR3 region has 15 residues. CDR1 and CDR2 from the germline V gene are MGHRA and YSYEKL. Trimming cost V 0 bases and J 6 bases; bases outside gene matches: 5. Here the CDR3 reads CASSQDSGGLDTQYF. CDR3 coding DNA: TGCGCCAGCAGCCAAGACTCGGGAGGGCTTGATACGCAGTATTTT.

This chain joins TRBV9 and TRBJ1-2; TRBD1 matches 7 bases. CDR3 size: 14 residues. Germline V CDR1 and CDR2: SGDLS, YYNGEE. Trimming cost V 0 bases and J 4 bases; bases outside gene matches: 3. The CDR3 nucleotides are TGTGCCAGCAGCGTAGACAGGGGCGGCTATGGCTACACCTTC. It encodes CASSVDRGGYGYTF.

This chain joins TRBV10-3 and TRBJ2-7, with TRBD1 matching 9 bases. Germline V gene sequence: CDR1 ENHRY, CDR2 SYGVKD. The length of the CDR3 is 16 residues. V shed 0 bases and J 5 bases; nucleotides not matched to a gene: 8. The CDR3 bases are TGTGCCATCAGTGAGTCGGCGGGACAGGGATGGAACGAGCAGTACTTC. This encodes CAISESAGQGWNEQYF.

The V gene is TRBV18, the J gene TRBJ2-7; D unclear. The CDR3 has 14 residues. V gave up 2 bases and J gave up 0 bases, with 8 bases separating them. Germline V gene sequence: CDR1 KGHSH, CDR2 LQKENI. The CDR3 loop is CASSPIESSYEQYF. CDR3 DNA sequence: TGTGCCAGCTCACCAATAGAGAGCTCCTACGAGCAGTACTTC.

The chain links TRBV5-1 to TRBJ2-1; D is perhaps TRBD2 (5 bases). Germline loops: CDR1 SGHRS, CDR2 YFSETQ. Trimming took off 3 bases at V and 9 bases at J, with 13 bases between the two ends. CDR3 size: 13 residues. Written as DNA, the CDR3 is TGCGCCAGCAGCTCTAGGACCGGAGGTGAGCAGTTCTTC. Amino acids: CASSSRTGGEQFF.

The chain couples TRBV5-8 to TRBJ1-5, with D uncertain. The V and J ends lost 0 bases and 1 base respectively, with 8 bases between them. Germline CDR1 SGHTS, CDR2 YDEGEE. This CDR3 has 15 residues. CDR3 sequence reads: CASSLGFRSNQPQHF. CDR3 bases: TGTGCCAGCAGCTTGGGGTTTCGGAGCAATCAGCCCCAGCATTTT. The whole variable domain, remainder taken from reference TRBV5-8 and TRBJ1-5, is EAGVTQSPTHLIKTRGQQATLRCSPISGHTSVYWYQQALGLGLQFLLWYDEGEERNRGNFPPRFSGRQFPNYSSELNVNALELEDSALYLCASSLGFRSNQPQHFGDGTRLSIL.

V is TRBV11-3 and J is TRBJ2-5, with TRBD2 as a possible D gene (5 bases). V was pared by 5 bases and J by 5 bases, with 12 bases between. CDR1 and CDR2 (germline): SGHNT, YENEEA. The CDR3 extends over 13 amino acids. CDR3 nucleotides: TGTGCCAGCAGCCCGGGGAATTGGGAGACCCAGTACTTC. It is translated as CASSPGNWETQYF.

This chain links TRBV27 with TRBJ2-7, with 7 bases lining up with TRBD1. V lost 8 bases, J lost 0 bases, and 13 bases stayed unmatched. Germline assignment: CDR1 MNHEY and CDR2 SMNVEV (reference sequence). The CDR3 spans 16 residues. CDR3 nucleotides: TGTGCCAGCGCCAAAAGTCCCCGGGACAGCTCCTACGAGCAGTACTTC. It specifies CASAKSPRDSSYEQYF.

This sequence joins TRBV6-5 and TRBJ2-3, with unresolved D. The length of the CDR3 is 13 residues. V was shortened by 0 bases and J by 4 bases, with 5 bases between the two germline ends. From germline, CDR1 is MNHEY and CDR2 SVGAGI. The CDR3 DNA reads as TGTGCCAGCAGTTACTCAAGCTCAGATACGCAGTATTTT. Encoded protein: CASSYSSSDTQYF.

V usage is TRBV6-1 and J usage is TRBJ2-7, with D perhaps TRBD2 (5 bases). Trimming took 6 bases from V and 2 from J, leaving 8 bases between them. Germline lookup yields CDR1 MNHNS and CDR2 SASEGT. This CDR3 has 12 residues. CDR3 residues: CASSAGAYEQYF. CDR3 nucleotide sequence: TGTGCCAGCAGCGCCGGGGCCTACGAGCAGTACTTC.

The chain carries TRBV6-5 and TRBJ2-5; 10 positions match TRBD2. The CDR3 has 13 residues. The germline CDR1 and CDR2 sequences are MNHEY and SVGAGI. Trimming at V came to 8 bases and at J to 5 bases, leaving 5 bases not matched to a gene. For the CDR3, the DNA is TGTGCCAGCGAAGGACTAGCGGACGAGACCCAGTACTTC. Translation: CASEGLADETQYF.

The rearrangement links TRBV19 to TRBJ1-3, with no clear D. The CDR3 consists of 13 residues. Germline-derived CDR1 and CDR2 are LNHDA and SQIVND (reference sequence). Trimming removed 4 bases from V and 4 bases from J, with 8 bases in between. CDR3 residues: CASSTTEGNTIYF. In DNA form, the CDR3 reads TGTGCCAGTAGTACAACAGAAGGAAACACCATATATTTT. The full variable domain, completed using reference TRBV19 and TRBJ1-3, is DGGITQSPKYLFRKEGQNVTLSCEQNLNHDAMYWYRQDPGQGLRLIYYSQIVNDFQKGDIAEGYSVSREKKESFPLTVTSAQKNPTAFYLCASSTTEGNTIYFGEGSWLTVV.

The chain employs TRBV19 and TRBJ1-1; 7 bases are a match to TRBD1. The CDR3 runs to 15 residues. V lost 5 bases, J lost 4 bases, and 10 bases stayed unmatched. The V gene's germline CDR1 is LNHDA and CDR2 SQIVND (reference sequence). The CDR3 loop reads CASSSPQGPLTEAFF. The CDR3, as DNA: TGTGCCAGTAGTTCCCCACAGGGGCCACTCACTGAAGCTTTCTTT.

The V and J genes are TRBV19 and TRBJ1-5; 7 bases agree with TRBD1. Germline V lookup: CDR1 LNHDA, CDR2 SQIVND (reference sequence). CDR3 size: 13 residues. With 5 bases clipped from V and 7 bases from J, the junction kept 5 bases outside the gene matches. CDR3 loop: CASSEGARQPQHF. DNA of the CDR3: TGTGCCAGTAGTGAGGGGGCGCGGCAGCCCCAGCATTTT.

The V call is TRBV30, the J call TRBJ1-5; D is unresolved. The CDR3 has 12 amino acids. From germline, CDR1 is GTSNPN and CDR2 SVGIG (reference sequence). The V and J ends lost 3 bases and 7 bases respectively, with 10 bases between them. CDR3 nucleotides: TGTGCCTGGAGCATGGGAGGGCAGCCCCAGCATTTT. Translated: CAWSMGGQPQHF. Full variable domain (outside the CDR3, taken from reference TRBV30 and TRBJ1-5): SQTIHQWPATLVQPVGSPLSLECTVEGTSNPNLYWYRQAAGRGLQLLFYSVGIGQISSEVPQNLSASRPQDRQFILSSKKLLLSDSGFYLCAWSMGGQPQHFGDGTRLSIL.

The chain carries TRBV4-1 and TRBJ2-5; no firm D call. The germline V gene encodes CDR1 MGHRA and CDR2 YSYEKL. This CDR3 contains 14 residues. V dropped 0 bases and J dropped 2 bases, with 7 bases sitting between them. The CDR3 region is CASSQDQEQETQYF. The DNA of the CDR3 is TGCGCCAGCAGCCAAGATCAAGAGCAAGAGACCCAGTACTTC.

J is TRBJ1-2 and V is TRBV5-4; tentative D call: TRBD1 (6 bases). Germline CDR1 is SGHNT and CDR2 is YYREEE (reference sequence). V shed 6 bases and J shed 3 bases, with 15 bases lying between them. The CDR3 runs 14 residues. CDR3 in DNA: TGTGCCAGCACCTATACAGGGAAGCACTATGGCTACACCTTC. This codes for CASTYTGKHYGYTF.

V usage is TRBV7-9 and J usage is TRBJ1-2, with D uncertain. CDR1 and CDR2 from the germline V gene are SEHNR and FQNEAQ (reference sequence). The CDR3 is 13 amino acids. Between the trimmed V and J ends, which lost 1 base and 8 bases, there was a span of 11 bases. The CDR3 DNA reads TGTGCCAGCAGCTTAGGAAGCGGAGGGGGCTACACCTTC. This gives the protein CASSLGSGGGYTF. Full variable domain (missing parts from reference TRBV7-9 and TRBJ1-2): DTGVSQNPRHKITKRGQNVTFRCDPISEHNRLYWYRQTLGQGPEFLTYFQNEAQLEKSRLLSDRFSAERPKGSFSTLEIQRTEQGDSAMYLCASSLGSGGGYTFGSGTRLTVV.

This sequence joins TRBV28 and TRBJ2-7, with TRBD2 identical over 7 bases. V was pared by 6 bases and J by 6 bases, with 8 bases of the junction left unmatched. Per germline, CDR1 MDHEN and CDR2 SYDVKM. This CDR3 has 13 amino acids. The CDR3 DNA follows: TGTGCCAGCAGAGCGGGAATTAGTCGCGAGCAGTACTTC. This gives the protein CASRAGISREQYF.

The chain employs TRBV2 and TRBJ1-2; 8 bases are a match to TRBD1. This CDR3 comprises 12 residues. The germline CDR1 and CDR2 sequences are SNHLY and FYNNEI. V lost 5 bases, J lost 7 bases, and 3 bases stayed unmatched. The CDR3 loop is CASSYGQGGYTF. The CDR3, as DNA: TGTGCCAGCAGTTACGGACAGGGTGGCTACACCTTC. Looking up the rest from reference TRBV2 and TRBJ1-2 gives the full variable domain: EPEVTQTPSHQVTQMGQEVILRCVPISNHLYFYWYRQILGQKVEFLVSFYNNEISEKSEIFDDQFSVERPDGSNFTLKIRSTKLEDSAMYFCASSYGQGGYTFGSGTRLTVV.

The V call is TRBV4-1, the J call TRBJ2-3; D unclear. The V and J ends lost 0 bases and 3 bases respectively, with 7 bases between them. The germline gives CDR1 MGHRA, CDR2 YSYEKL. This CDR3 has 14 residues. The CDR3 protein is CASSQDLSTDTQYF. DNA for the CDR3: TGCGCCAGCAGCCAAGATCTTAGTACAGATACGCAGTATTTT.

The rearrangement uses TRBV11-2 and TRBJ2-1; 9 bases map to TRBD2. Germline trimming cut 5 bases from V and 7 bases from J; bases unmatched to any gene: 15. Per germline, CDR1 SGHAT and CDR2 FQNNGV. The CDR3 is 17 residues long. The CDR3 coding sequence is TGTGCCAGCAGCCTGGGGTTGCTAGCGGGAAAGGGTAATGAGCAGTTCTTC. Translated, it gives CASSLGLLAGKGNEQFF.

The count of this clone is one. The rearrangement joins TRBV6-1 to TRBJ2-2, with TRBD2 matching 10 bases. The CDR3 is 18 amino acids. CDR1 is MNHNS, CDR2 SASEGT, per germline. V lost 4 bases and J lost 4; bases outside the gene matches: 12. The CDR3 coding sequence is TGTGCCAGCAGTGGGGCCCCCGGGACTAGCGTAGGCACCGGGGAGCTGTTTTTT. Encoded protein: CASSGAPGTSVGTGELFF.

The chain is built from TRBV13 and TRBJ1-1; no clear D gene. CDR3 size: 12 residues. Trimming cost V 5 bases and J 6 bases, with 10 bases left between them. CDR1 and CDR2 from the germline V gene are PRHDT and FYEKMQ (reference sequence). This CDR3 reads CASSPFRAEAFF. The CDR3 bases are TGTGCCAGCAGCCCCTTCCGGGCTGAAGCTTTCTTT.

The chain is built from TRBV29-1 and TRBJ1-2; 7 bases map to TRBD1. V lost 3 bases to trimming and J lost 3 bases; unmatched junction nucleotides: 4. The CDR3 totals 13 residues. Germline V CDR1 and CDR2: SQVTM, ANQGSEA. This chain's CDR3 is CSVDTGDYYGYTF. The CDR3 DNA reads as TGCAGCGTTGACACAGGGGATTACTATGGCTACACCTTC.

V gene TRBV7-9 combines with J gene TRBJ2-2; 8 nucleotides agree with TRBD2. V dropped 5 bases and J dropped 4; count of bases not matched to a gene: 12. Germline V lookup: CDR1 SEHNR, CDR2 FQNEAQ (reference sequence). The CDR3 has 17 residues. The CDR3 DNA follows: TGTGCCAGCAGCGAGGGCTGGCTAGCGGGTATCACCGGGGAGCTGTTTTTT. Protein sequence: CASSEGWLAGITGELFF.